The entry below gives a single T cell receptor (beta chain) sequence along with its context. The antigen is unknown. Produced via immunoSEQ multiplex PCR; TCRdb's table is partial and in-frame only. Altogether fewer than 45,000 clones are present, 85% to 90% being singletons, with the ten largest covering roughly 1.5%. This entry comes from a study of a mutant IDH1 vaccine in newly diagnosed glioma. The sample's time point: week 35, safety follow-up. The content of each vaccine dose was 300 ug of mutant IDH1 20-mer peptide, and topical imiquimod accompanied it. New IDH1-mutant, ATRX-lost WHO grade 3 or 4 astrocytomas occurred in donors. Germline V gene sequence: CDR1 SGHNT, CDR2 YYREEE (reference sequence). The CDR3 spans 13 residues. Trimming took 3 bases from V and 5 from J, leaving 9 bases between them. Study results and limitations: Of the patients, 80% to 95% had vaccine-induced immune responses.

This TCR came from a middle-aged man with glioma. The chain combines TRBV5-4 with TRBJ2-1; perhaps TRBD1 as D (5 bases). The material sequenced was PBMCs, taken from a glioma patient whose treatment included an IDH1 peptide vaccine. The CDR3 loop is CASSWGRDNEQFF. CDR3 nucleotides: TGTGCCAGCAGCTGGGGCCGGGACAATGAGCAGTTCTTC.